This T cell receptor beta chain was profiled in a study of beta chain features in type 1 diabetes (dated by TCRdb to 2016 to 2018). Study-level background: Mean age, gender distribution, total cell number and subset yield were not different between patients and healthy donors. A total of approximately 100,000,000 sorted cells were examined across all samples, and the number of cells per subset was strongly correlated with RNA yield. Regulatory and stem cell-like memory subsets were obtained from only 8 patients and roughly eight healthy donors, while naive and central memory subsets were obtained from all 30 or so donors. In the study, TCRB repertoires of sorted circulating CD4+ T cell subsets from recently diagnosed type 1 diabetes patients were compared with those of matched healthy donors.

All of the isolated RNA was reverse transcribed with the High Capacity cDNA Reverse Transcription Kit, so expressed TCRB transcripts were sequenced. Deep immunoSEQ sequencing was performed on naive, central memory and regulatory T cell samples, with an average of about 4 million total reads per sample. Sorted cells were lysed in RLT buffer and RNA was extracted with DNase-treated RNeasy Micro or Mini kits, depending on cell number. To prevent cross-contamination, each cell subset was processed individually, whereas patient and healthy donor samples were processed jointly. TCRB sequences were amplified from cDNA with the immunoSEQ multiplex PCR, producing 87-bp fragments spanning the CDR3 region. The amplicons were sequenced using the Illumina HiSeq platform. The study's own analysis went as follows. Synthetic template baselines were used to correct PCR bias computationally, reads within Hamming distance 2 were collapsed, and singletons that could not be merged were discarded. Reads were aligned against IMGT to assign V, D and J genes, CDR3 length and insertions or deletions at six rearrangement sites. Within each subset, clonotype counts were normalized to sorted cell number, after which true diversity and Gini coefficients were computed with the tcR R package. The overlap coefficient, calculated on TCRB nucleotide sequences, was used to measure repertoire sharing. Out-of-frame TCRB sequences from naive cells were analyzed as a proxy for the pre-selection repertoire. The immuneACCESS repertoire file appears here via TCRdb, limited to in-frame rearrangements. These files lack a portion of the clones; in checked studies, under half of the deficit traces to unresolved V genes, and the cause of the others is not known. V, J and clone size reflect that table, while D and trimming were determined from the DNA. For this sample the table gives 450,000 to 600,000 clones, of which 30% were detected only once. The ten biggest clones cover around 0.065% of the sample.

The CDR3 has 15 amino acids, counting the end cysteine and phenylalanine. Left in the record is the CDR3 DNA by itself, 45 bases read in frame from the first base. Per the germline V gene, ENHRY is the CDR1 and SYGVKD is the CDR2. Clipping removes 7 bases from V and 3 bases from J, with 8 as the unmatched junction base count. This clone turned up a few times. The clone's antigen remains unknown. No qualities accompany the bases; no much larger clone lies one base away. Each donor gave one peripheral blood draw, averaging approximately 120 mL, which was collected into heparinised tubes. Naive, central memory, regulatory and stem cell-like memory CD4+ T cells were sorted on a BD FACSAria II using a panel including CD45RO, CCR7, CD25, CD127, CD95 and CD27. A purity above 95% was achieved for all sorted populations. PBMCs were isolated right away by Lymphoprep density gradient centrifugation and were stained directly, without culture. So that batch effects would be minimized, each experiment stained and sorted samples in pairs, pairing one healthy donor with one patient.

The research as a whole found: Type 1 diabetes patients showed a moderate but significant shortening of TCRB CDR3 length in all four CD4+ subsets. Shorter templates might have been favored by PCR, but patient and control samples were amplified and corrected together, so both groups would have been affected equally by any skew. Sequencing cDNA rather than genomic DNA could over-represent highly expressing activated cells, although activation and CD3 levels did not differ between groups. HLA sub-analyses involved small numbers of individuals, so any influence of HLA type on TCRB rearrangement remained unresolved. Patients with type 1 diabetes made fewer insertions and deleted more nucleotides at VDJ recombination sites, implying thymic rearrangement abnormalities. Naive, central memory and regulatory TCRB repertoires appeared to be more alike among patients than among healthy donors.

The specimen sequenced was naive CD4+ T cells from blood. Explained via the paper, the cell subset or site label denotes: true naive CD4+ T cells. The chain is encoded by TRBV10-3 joined to TRBJ2-3; 9 of the junction bases match TRBD2. This sequence was found in a young man in good health. The nucleotide sequence is given as TGTGCCATCATGAGTAGCGGGAGTCGAACAGATACGCAGTATTTT. This gives the protein CAIMSSGSRTDTQYF.